The 17 T cell receptor beta chains below come from one sample, sequenced in a study of spatial heterogeneity in lung cancer. Time point meaning: sample taken at primary tumor resection. Without sorting, whole RNA was sequenced from tumor, nontumor lung or frozen PBMC. TCRdb used MiXCR to reprocess the 5' RACE reads, holding one entry per CDR3 protein. Of some 52,000 distinct CDR3 sequences listed, roughly 7% are singletons. The sample was PBMCs, taken at surgery. Every receptor here comes from a female donor with early-stage non-small cell lung cancer.

In this sample, this clonotype turned up many times. The chain has TRBV7-2 and TRBJ2-6; the D call may be TRBD1 or TRBD2 (5 bases each). Germline CDR1 and CDR2: SGHTA and FQGNSA. V was shortened by 1 base and J by 0 bases, with 10 bases between the two germline ends. The CDR3 runs to 17 residues. In nucleotides, the CDR3 is TGTGCCAGCAGCTTAGGGGGACCTTCCTCTGGGGCCAACGTCCTGACTTTC. Protein product: CASSLGGPSSGANVLTF.

The table lists this clonotype with many counts. This chain joins TRBV7-2 and TRBJ1-1, with TRBD1 matching over 8 bases. The V segment lost 4 bases and the J segment 5 bases; nucleotides outside the gene matches: 3. CDR3 length: 13 amino acids. In germline, CDR1 is SGHTA, CDR2 FQGNSA. CDR3 protein: CASSSQGATEAFF. As DNA, the CDR3 is TGTGCCAGCAGCTCCCAGGGGGCTACTGAAGCTTTCTTT.

This sequence joins TRBV25-1 and TRBJ1-3; D is ambiguous. V lost 4 bases and J lost 9, with 16 bases in between. The CDR3 is 14 residues long. The germline CDR1 and CDR2 sequences are MGHDK and SYGVNS. The CDR3 bases are TGTGCCAGCAGTGCAGGAAGGCCGGGTAGCACCATATATTTT. Protein sequence: CASSAGRPGSTIYF.

A word on this clonotype: A read error is possible here, since a much larger clone lies one base away. CDR3 sequence reads: CASSFTRAPDTQYF. As DNA, the CDR3 is TGCGCCAGCAGCTTCACCCGCGCCCCAGATACGCAGTATTTT. The chain uses TRBV5-1 and TRBJ2-3, with unresolved D. V lost 2 bases and J 4 bases, leaving 11 bases between the germline ends. The CDR3 spans 14 residues. Per the germline V gene, CDR1 is SGHRS and CDR2 is YFSETQ.

This clonotype was observed a few times. The chain carries TRBV9 and TRBJ1-2, with 8 nucleotides matching TRBD1. There are 15 residues in the CDR3. Germline V gene sequence: CDR1 SGDLS, CDR2 YYNGEE. V was pared by 3 bases and J by 7 bases, with 11 bases of the junction left unmatched. The CDR3 loop reads CASSERGQGGFGYTF. The CDR3 region has the DNA TGTGCCAGCAGCGAGAGAGGACAGGGAGGTTTTGGCTACACCTTC.

The sample holds many counts of this clonotype. The CDR3 spells CASSYSGTLAKNIQYF. DNA for the CDR3: TGTGCCAGCAGTTACTCAGGGACCCTAGCCAAAAACATTCAGTACTTC. This sequence joins TRBV6-2 or TRBV6-3 and TRBJ2-4, with D possibly called TRBD1 or TRBD2 (5 bases each). The CDR3 has 16 amino acids. Germline-derived CDR1 and CDR2 are MNHEY and SVGEGT. Trimming pared 0 bases from V and 0 bases from J, leaving 9 bases between.

This clonotype was picked up many times. V gene TRBV5-6 combines with J gene TRBJ1-4; D call uncertain. Trimming took 0 bases from V and 6 from J, leaving 12 bases between them. CDR3 length: 15 residues. Per germline, CDR1 SGHDT and CDR2 YYEEEE. CDR3 DNA: TGTGCCAGCAGCTTGGCCGGGGAAGGTGATGAAAAACTGTTTTTT. This translates into CASSLAGEGDEKLFF.

This clonotype was observed many times. The rearrangement uses TRBV4-1 and TRBJ2-7; 7 nucleotides align to TRBD1. J lost 4 bases, V lost 1 base, and 4 bases had no gene match. Germline values: CDR1 MGHRA, CDR2 YSYEKL. This CDR3 region has 14 residues. This CDR3 reads CASSQGQGAYEQYF. The CDR3, as DNA: TGCGCCAGCAGCCAAGGACAGGGTGCATACGAGCAGTACTTC.

This clonotype was counted at least ten times. The genes are TRBV28 and TRBJ2-6; D is perhaps TRBD1 (5 bases). Germline V gene sequence: CDR1 MDHEN, CDR2 SYDVKM. The CDR3 is 14 residues long. The V and J ends lost 3 bases and 2 bases respectively, with 5 bases between them. CDR3: CASSLGPGANVLTF. The CDR3 nucleotides are TGTGCCAGCAGTTTGGGGCCTGGGGCCAACGTCCTGACTTTC.

This clonotype was counted between two and nine times. V and J are TRBV4-1 and TRBJ1-6; possible D gene TRBD1, 6 bases. The length of the CDR3 is 17 residues. CDR1 and CDR2 (germline): MGHRA, YSYEKL. V gave up 4 bases and J gave up 8 bases, with 21 bases separating them. The CDR3 reads CASSPSLEQGTDSPLHF. The DNA of the CDR3 is TGCGCCAGCAGCCCTAGCCTCGAACAGGGAACGGATTCACCCCTCCACTTT.

The table lists this clonotype with a few counts. The chain is built from TRBV4-2 and TRBJ1-1, with D unresolved. Germline V gene lookup returns CDR1 LGHNA and CDR2 YNFKEQ. This CDR3 spans 15 amino acids. The V end lost 2 bases, the J end lost 1 base, and 11 bases lay between the germline ends. The CDR3 here is CASSQTPRGNTEAFF. The CDR3 bases are TGTGCCAGCAGCCAAACCCCCCGAGGGAACACTGAAGCTTTCTTT.

This clonotype was detected ten times or more. This chain joins TRBV4-2 and TRBJ1-2; 7 bases map to TRBD1. Germline values: CDR1 LGHNA, CDR2 YNFKEQ. The CDR3 runs 15 residues. V lost 0 bases, J lost 10 bases, and 11 bases stayed unmatched. DNA for the CDR3: TGTGCCAGCAGCCAAGAGGGGCAGGGGGTCCCTGTCTACACCTTC. Encoded protein: CASSQEGQGVPVYTF.

Ten or more counts support this clonotype. V is TRBV28 and J is TRBJ2-3; D may be TRBD1 or TRBD2 (5 bases each). This CDR3 contains 14 residues. CDR1 is MDHEN, CDR2 SYDVKM, per germline. V was shortened by 3 bases and J by 3 bases, with 10 bases between the two germline ends. The CDR3 DNA reads as TGTGCCAGCAGTTTGAGGGCAGGGACAGATACGCAGTATTTT. Its translation is CASSLRAGTDTQYF. The variable domain in full, completed from reference TRBV28 and TRBJ2-3, reads DVKVTQSSRYLVKRTGEKVFLECVQDMDHENMFWYRQDPGLGLRLIYFSYDVKMKEKGDIPEGYSVSREKKERFSLILESASTNQTSMYLCASSLRAGTDTQYFGPGTRLTVL.

This clonotype was counted only a few times. The genes are TRBV6-4 and TRBJ1-2; D gene ambiguous. V lost 6 bases, J lost 3 bases, and 14 bases lay in between. Germline CDR1 is MRHNA and CDR2 is SNTAGT. The CDR3 contains 14 residues. The CDR3 here is CASRPGFLDYGYTF. The CDR3 DNA sequence: TGTGCCAGCAGACCGGGTTTTTTGGACTATGGCTACACCTTC.

This clonotype was observed a handful of times. V gene TRBV7-9 combines with J gene TRBJ1-2, with D perhaps TRBD1 (5 bases). The V gene lost 2 bases and the J gene lost 4 bases, with 8 bases spanning the gap. The CDR3 extends over 13 amino acids. CDR1 and CDR2 from the germline V gene are SEHNR and FQNEAQ (reference sequence). The CDR3 protein is CASSLSGLYGYTF. Written as DNA, the CDR3 is TGTGCCAGCAGCTTATCAGGGCTCTATGGCTACACCTTC. Using reference TRBV7-9 and TRBJ1-2 for the parts outside the CDR3, the full variable domain is DTGVSQNPRHKITKRGQNVTFRCDPISEHNRLYWYRQTLGQGPEFLTYFQNEAQLEKSRLLSDRFSAERPKGSFSTLEIQRTEQGDSAMYLCASSLSGLYGYTFGSGTRLTVV.

The genes are TRBV7-9 and TRBJ1-2, with D unclear. Germline V gene data show CDR1 as SEHNR and CDR2 as FQNEAQ (reference sequence). V lost 4 bases and J lost 0, with 15 bases in between. The CDR3 is made up of 16 amino acids. The CDR3 loop reads CASSYLGSGSNYGYTF. The CDR3 nucleotides read TGTGCCAGCAGCTACCTGGGATCGGGATCTAACTATGGCTACACCTTC.

The chain recombines TRBV20-1 with TRBJ2-1; weak D call: TRBD2 (6 bases). Germline CDR1 reads DFQATT; CDR2 reads SNEGSKA (reference sequence). Between the trimmed V and J ends, which lost 0 bases and 1 base, there was a span of 13 bases. The CDR3 is 16 residues long. CDR3 region: CSARDPGGSSYNEQFF. The CDR3 nucleotides read TGCAGTGCTAGAGATCCCGGGGGATCTTCCTACAATGAGCAGTTCTTC.